This TCR beta chain was obtained from a study of T-cell memory formation after mild COVID-19. TCRdb recomputed calls from the 5' RACE reads with MiXCR, one row per CDR3 protein. The sample contains around 130,000 distinct CDR3 sequences, approximately 15% of which appear only once. Whole-study findings and limits: Some clones that responded were present in memory (sampled pre-infection), which suggests cross-reactive memory joined.

Regarding this clonotype: The antigen is not known.

Germline-derived CDR1 and CDR2 are SGHRS and YFSETQ. V was cut by 4 bases and J by 3 bases, with 8 bases left in between. This CDR3 spans 14 amino acids. Input material: PBMCs or a T cell subset sorted from them (not recorded which). This chain uses TRBV5-1 with TRBJ1-6, with D perhaps TRBD1 (5 bases). This TCR was sampled from a man between 18 and 29 years old who had mild COVID-19 (a few samples of this study predate the infection). Cell type and time point are not known. CDR3 in DNA: TGCGCCAGCAGCCCGGGGCTCTATAATTCACCCCTCCACTTT. Translation gives CASSPGLYNSPLHF.